The 31 T cell receptor beta chains in this list originate from one sample, sequenced in a study of blood T cells in healthy people across ages. Then a second PCR, running roughly 7 to 11 cycles, was carried out with a sample-barcoded 5' primer and a J-beta primer mix. TCRdb called the 5' RACE reads again in MiXCR, with one record for every CDR3 protein. The data show fewer than 1,000,000 distinct CDR3 sequences, approximately 48% seen once. The sequencing sample was made of blood. These receptors all come from a man aged 60-69 years in good health.

The rearrangement joins TRBV5-1 to TRBJ2-1; D is perhaps TRBD2 (5 bases). The CDR3 contains 14 residues. V lost 2 bases to trimming and J lost 8 bases, with 14 bases between them. CDR1 is SGHRS and CDR2 is YFSETQ in the germline V gene. The CDR3 sequence: CASSFRVARHEQFF. CDR3 DNA: TGCGCCAGCAGCTTCCGGGTAGCGCGCCATGAGCAGTTCTTC.

As to this clonotype: One end of the junction varies from germline; a read error may be responsible. This chain links TRBV27 with TRBJ2-6, with a tentative D call TRBD2 (6 bases). CDR3 size: 18 residues. Germline V lookup: CDR1 MNHEY, CDR2 SMNVEV (reference sequence). The CDR3 protein is CASGSAGTRHSGANVPTF. CDR3 nucleotides: TGTGCCAGCGGCTCGGCGGGGACGAGGCATTCTGGGGCCAACGTCCCGACTTTC.

The chain combines TRBV27 with TRBJ1-6; D may be TRBD1 (5 bases). V lost 7 bases to trimming and J lost 8 bases, with 21 bases between them. Germline values: CDR1 MNHEY, CDR2 SMNVEV (reference sequence). The CDR3 runs 16 residues. CDR3 coding DNA: TGTGCCAGCACCAAGGGCAGGGATCCCCTGTATTCACCCCTCCACTTT. Translated, it gives CASTKGRDPLYSPLHF.

V is TRBV4-2 and J is TRBJ2-5; D gene unclear. Germline V lookup: CDR1 LGHNA, CDR2 YNFKEQ. V gave up 1 base and J gave up 5 bases, with 11 bases separating them. The CDR3 loop spans 14 amino acids. The CDR3 DNA is TGTGCCAGCAGCCAAGGAGTAGGTTCGGAGACCCAGTACTTC. The encoded protein is CASSQGVGSETQYF.

The chain has TRBV3-1 and TRBJ2-7, with 10 bases that match TRBD2. The CDR3 is 16 residues long. The germline CDR1 and CDR2 sequences are LGHDT and YNNKEL (reference sequence). V shed 1 base and J 5 bases; nucleotides not matched to a gene: 8. The CDR3 is CASSQGLAGGRHEQYF. CDR3 nucleotide sequence: TGTGCCAGCAGCCAAGGGTTAGCGGGGGGTCGGCACGAGCAGTACTTC.

This clonotype was counted only a few times. V gene TRBV9 combines with J gene TRBJ2-3, with D possibly being TRBD1 (6 bases). Per the germline V gene, CDR1 is SGDLS and CDR2 is YYNGEE. Trimming removed 4 bases at V and 3 bases at J, with 15 bases between. There are 15 residues in the CDR3. CDR3 in DNA: TGTGCCAGCAGCTCCAGGGGTGTTGAGACAGATACGCAGTATTTT. Translated, it gives CASSSRGVETDTQYF.

The V and J genes are TRBV24-1 and TRBJ2-5, with D perhaps TRBD1 (5 bases). This CDR3 is built from 14 residues. V lost 4 bases and J lost 11, with 19 bases in between. The germline CDR1 and CDR2 sequences are KGHDR and SFDVKD. CDR3 sequence: CATSEAWDGAMQYF. CDR3 DNA: TGTGCCACCAGTGAGGCCTGGGATGGGGCCATGCAGTACTTC.

The J gene is TRBJ2-7, the V gene TRBV5-5; D ambiguous. CDR3 length: 13 residues. The germline V gene encodes CDR1 SGHKS and CDR2 YYEKEE (reference sequence). V shed 5 bases and J shed 6 bases, with 15 bases lying between them. The CDR3 is CASRLPGSREQYF. For the CDR3, the DNA is TGTGCCAGCAGACTCCCGGGTAGTCGCGAGCAGTACTTC.

The J gene is TRBJ2-4, the V gene TRBV7-2, with D perhaps given as TRBD1 or TRBD2 (5 bases each). The germline V and J ends were trimmed by 1 base and 13 bases, with 17 bases remaining between them. Germline V gene data show CDR1 as SGHTA and CDR2 as FQGNSA. The length of the CDR3 is 14 residues. This CDR3 is CASSLDGTPREQYF. The CDR3 DNA reads as TGTGCCAGCAGCTTAGACGGGACCCCGAGAGAGCAGTACTTC.

V usage is TRBV3-1 and J usage is TRBJ2-1; 9 bases fit TRBD1. The CDR3 spans 17 residues. J gave up 4 bases and V 0 bases, and 7 bases lay outside the gene matches. In germline, CDR1 is LGHDT, CDR2 YNNKEL (reference sequence). CDR3 bases: TGTGCCAGCAGCCAAGATAACGGACAGGGGCCTTACAATGAGCAGTTCTTC. Translation gives CASSQDNGQGPYNEQFF.

The V call is TRBV5-4, the J call TRBJ2-5; 7 bases line up with TRBD1. The DNA end is more similar to TRBJ2-7, so the J call may be wrong. This CDR3 has 13 amino acids. Germline-derived CDR1 and CDR2 are SGHNT and YYREEE (reference sequence). The CDR3 DNA reads as TGTGCCAGCAGCCGTAAACAGGGGAACGAGCAGTACTTC. Translating gives CASSRKQGNEQYF.

The V and J genes are TRBV4-1 and TRBJ2-7; D call uncertain. The J call may be in error: the DNA end matches TRBJ2-4 better. Germline CDR1 reads MGHRA; CDR2 reads YSYEKL. The CDR3 runs to 16 residues. DNA for the CDR3: TGCGCCAGCAGCCAAGTCTCTGTGGGCACATCGGACATTCAGTACTTC. This encodes CASSQVSVGTSDIQYF.

This clonotype was seen only a few times. The chain combines TRBV4-3 with TRBJ2-5; D ambiguous. The germline CDR1 and CDR2 sequences are LGHNA and YSLEER. The CDR3 spans 14 residues. The V end was cut by 1 base, the J end by 7 bases, with 13 bases between. CDR3 in DNA: TGCGCCAGCAGCCAAGTATACGCGGAGTCGACCCAGTACTTC. Translated, it gives CASSQVYAESTQYF.

The rearrangement links TRBV11-2 to TRBJ2-4, with D uncertain. The J call is in doubt because the DNA end fits TRBJ2-7 better. The CDR3 contains 14 residues. The germline V gene has CDR1 SGHAT and CDR2 FQNNGV. The CDR3 DNA is TGTGCCAGCAGCTTACTATTCCCGAACTACGAGCAGTACTTC. It specifies CASSLLFPNYEQYF.

This rearrangement joins TRBV6-2 or TRBV6-3 to TRBJ1-1; a weak D match, TRBD1 (6 bases). This CDR3 comprises 14 residues. Per the germline V gene, CDR1 is MNHEY and CDR2 is SVGEGT. The V end was cut by 2 bases, the J end by 3 bases, with 10 bases between. The CDR3 region is CASSYRTAYTEAFF. CDR3 DNA: TGTGCCAGCAGTTACCGGACAGCTTACACTGAAGCTTTCTTT.

The chain has TRBV11-2 and TRBJ1-2; tentatively, D is TRBD1 (5 bases). V was cut by 1 base and J by 4 bases, with 10 bases left in between. The CDR3 contains 14 residues. The germline V gene has CDR1 SGHAT and CDR2 FQNNGV. CDR3 sequence reads: CASSLVGGSYGYTF. The CDR3 coding sequence is TGTGCCAGCAGCTTAGTCGGGGGGAGCTATGGCTACACCTTC.

This clonotype has more than one count but fewer than ten. This rearrangement joins TRBV20-1 to TRBJ2-7; D assignment may be TRBD1 or TRBD2 (5 bases each). V lost 1 base to trimming and J lost 2 bases, with 18 bases between them. Germline loops: CDR1 DFQATT, CDR2 SNEGSKA (reference sequence). The CDR3 contains 16 residues. The CDR3 sequence: CSARAPGRGSTYEQYF. For the CDR3, the DNA is TGCAGTGCTAGAGCCCCGGGACGAGGGAGCACCTACGAGCAGTACTTC.

The chain has TRBV20-1 and TRBJ2-7; D not certain. CDR1 DFQATT and CDR2 SNEGSKA come from the germline V gene (reference sequence). The CDR3 length is 13 residues. Trimming took 0 bases from V and 3 from J, leaving 9 bases between them. CDR3 sequence reads: CSARDLGNYEQYF. The CDR3 DNA reads as TGCAGTGCTAGAGATCTGGGAAACTACGAGCAGTACTTC.

Comment on this clonotype: Relative to the germline gene, one junction end is altered; a read error may explain this. The gene calls are TRBV7-2 and TRBJ2-7, with TRBD1 as a possible D gene (5 bases). Germline V gene sequence: CDR1 SGHTA, CDR2 FQGNSA. This CDR3 region has 16 residues. CDR3 in DNA: TGTGCCAGCGGCTTAGTGACAGCAGGCAGCTCCTACGAGCAGTACTTC. Protein product: CASGLVTAGSSYEQYF.

The chain joins TRBV2 to TRBJ1-5; possibly TRBD1 for D (6 bases). The V end lost 8 bases, the J end lost 1 base, and 18 bases lay between the germline ends. The CDR3 has 16 amino acids. Germline V CDR1 and CDR2: SNHLY, FYNNEI. The CDR3 DNA reads TGTGCCAGCGGGTTTAGGGGCAGGGGAAGCAATCAGCCCCAGCATTTT. Its protein product is CASGFRGRGSNQPQHF.

The chain links TRBV29-1 to TRBJ1-2, with TRBD1 matching 10 bases. Trimming removed 4 bases from V and 7 bases from J; junction bases left unmatched: 9. Germline V gene data show CDR1 as SQVTM and CDR2 as ANQGSEA. This CDR3 has 14 residues. In DNA form, the CDR3 reads TGCAGCGTTGTAGATCGGGACAGGGGATGTGGCTACACCTTC. It encodes CSVVDRDRGCGYTF.

The V call is TRBV5-6, the J call TRBJ2-1, with D tentatively TRBD2 (6 bases). The CDR3 is made up of 16 amino acids. V was pared by 0 bases and J by 0 bases, with 10 bases between. Germline CDR1 reads SGHDT; CDR2 reads YYEEEE. In nucleotides, the CDR3 is TGTGCCAGCAGCTTGGCCGCGGGGAACTCCTACAATGAGCAGTTCTTC. It encodes CASSLAAGNSYNEQFF.

This sequence joins TRBV6-2 or TRBV6-3 and TRBJ2-5, with TRBD2 as a possible D gene (6 bases). V lost 0 bases and J lost 1, with 18 bases in between. CDR1 MNHEY and CDR2 SVGEGT come from the germline V gene. This CDR3 region has 18 residues. In nucleotides, the CDR3 is TGTGCCAGCAGTTACTCCGCGGGAAGAGCGGGCCTCCAAGAGACCCAGTACTTC. Its translation is CASSYSAGRAGLQETQYF.

The genes are TRBV3-1 and TRBJ2-3; D is unresolved. Between the trimmed V and J ends, which lost 3 bases and 5 bases, there was a span of 6 bases. CDR3 size: 12 residues. Germline V lookup: CDR1 LGHDT, CDR2 YNNKEL (reference sequence). The CDR3 coding sequence is TGTGCCAGCAGCCAGTTCGGAGATACGCAGTATTTT. This sequence encodes CASSQFGDTQYF.

This clonotype was found a few times. The chain recombines TRBV5-1 with TRBJ2-1; D is unresolved. CDR1 is SGHRS, CDR2 YFSETQ, per germline. The CDR3 extends over 15 amino acids. Trimming shortened V by 0 bases and J by 0 bases, and 7 bases separated the two germline ends. The CDR3 DNA reads TGCGCCAGCAGCTTGGCACTTCACTCCTACAATGAGCAGTTCTTC. Amino acids: CASSLALHSYNEQFF.

CDR3 residues: CASSSVRTGPAAGYTF. In DNA form, the CDR3 reads TGTGCCAGCAGCAGCGTTAGGACAGGCCCGGCCGCTGGCTACACCTTC. The chain combines TRBV5-4 with TRBJ1-2; 7 nucleotides match TRBD1. The length of the CDR3 is 16 residues. The ends lost 4 bases at V and 7 bases at J; junction bases unmatched: 16. Germline loops: CDR1 SGHNT, CDR2 YYREEE (reference sequence).

This clonotype was observed a handful of times. The V gene is TRBV7-2, the J gene TRBJ2-5, with unresolved D. V dropped 7 bases and J dropped 2 bases, with 11 bases sitting between them. The CDR3 length is 13 residues. CDR1 is SGHTA, CDR2 FQGNSA, per germline. CDR3 nucleotide sequence: TGTGCCAGCAAACAGTTTGTGCAAGAGACCCAGTACTTC. Amino acids: CASKQFVQETQYF.

This clonotype was counted between two and nine times. The V and J genes are TRBV20-1 and TRBJ1-2; D unresolved. This CDR3 region has 15 residues. Germline V gives CDR1 DFQATT, CDR2 SNEGSKA (reference sequence). With 6 bases removed from V and 4 bases from J, the gap between germline ends came to 21 bases. The CDR3 region has the DNA TGCAGTGCCAGATACTTTGGAGGTCCCTCCTATGGCTACACCTTC. The encoded protein is CSARYFGGPSYGYTF.

V usage is TRBV25-1 and J usage is TRBJ2-2; 10 nucleotides align to TRBD1. The CDR3 is 17 residues long. Trimming cost V 1 base and J 4 bases; bases outside gene matches: 6. From germline, CDR1 is MGHDK and CDR2 SYGVNS. The CDR3 is CASSEWWGQGPTGELFF. As DNA, the CDR3 is TGTGCCAGCAGTGAATGGTGGGGACAGGGGCCCACCGGGGAGCTGTTTTTT.

V gene TRBV7-9 combines with J gene TRBJ2-7; D is perhaps TRBD1 or TRBD2 (5 bases each). This CDR3 region has 15 residues. In germline, CDR1 is SEHNR, CDR2 FQNEAQ (reference sequence). Trimming pared 1 base from V and 0 bases from J, leaving 10 bases between. CDR3 sequence reads: CASSLGTGPSYEQYF. The CDR3 DNA is TGTGCCAGCAGCTTAGGAACGGGGCCCTCCTACGAGCAGTACTTC.

The chain recombines TRBV4-1 with TRBJ2-5; possible D gene TRBD2, 5 bases. CDR1 MGHRA and CDR2 YSYEKL come from the germline V gene. Trimming took 0 bases from V and 5 from J, leaving 16 bases between them. The CDR3 is 16 residues long. The CDR3 DNA follows: TGCGCCAGCAGCCAAGATCGGGCTAGCCTAAGGGAGACCCAGTACTTC. Encoded protein: CASSQDRASLRETQYF.